These T cell receptor beta chains were read from a single sample in a study of T cell repertoires in cytomegalovirus infection. Their cognate antigens are unknown. TCRdb analysed the reads with MiXCR anew, one entry per CDR3 protein. The profile shows hundreds of thousands of distinct CDR3 sequences, approximately 31% of them singletons. The sequencing here drew on cultured CD8+ T cells from PBMCs, taken from culture after CMV antigen stimulation. The receptors were gathered from a human donor in good health (CMV status not recorded). Some clones in this sample may be carry-over from other donors' samples. Both conserved end residues are part of each CDR3. D genes are given only for firm matches. Only part of the rows carry a size: once, few, many, or a class if the clone is expanded.

clone_size,d_call,v_call,j_call,cdr3_aa,cdr3_nt
NA,NA,TRBV24-1,TRBJ2-2,CATSDLPRSGNTGELFF,TGTGCCACCAGTGATTTGCCCCGAAGTGGGAACACCGGGGAGCTGTTTTTT
NA,NA,TRBV5-8,TRBJ2-1,CASSPGMIIEQFF,TGTGCCAGCAGCCCGGGTATGATTATTGAGCAGTTCTTC
NA,NA,TRBV7-6,TRBJ2-3,CASSDPGEVGTDTQYF,TGTGCCAGCAGCGACCCAGGGGAAGTGGGCACAGATACGCAGTATTTT
once,NA,TRBV7-8,TRBJ1-2,CASKDGYNYGYTF,TGTGCCAGCAAGGACGGTTATAACTATGGCTACACCTTC
NA,NA,TRBV15,TRBJ2-2,CATSRDRGLLNTGELFF,TGTGCCACCAGCAGAGATCGAGGGTTACTGAACACCGGGGAGCTGTTTTTT
few,NA,TRBV28,TRBJ2-1,CASSPRPEWQPFYNEQFF,TGTGCCAGCAGCCCTCGGCCCGAGTGGCAGCCCTTTTACAATGAGCAGTTCTTC
few,NA,TRBV6-2/TRBV6-3,TRBJ2-1,CASSYAGAPYNEQFF,TGTGCCAGCAGTTACGCGGGGGCCCCCTACAATGAGCAGTTCTTC
few,NA,TRBV7-6,TRBJ1-1,CASSSPDTNTEAFF,TGTGCCAGCAGCTCCCCGGACACGAACACTGAAGCTTTCTTT
few,TRBD2,TRBV19,TRBJ2-7,CASSPQGLGNEQYF,TGTGCCAGTAGTCCCCAGGGACTAGGAAACGAGCAGTACTTC
many,NA,TRBV7-2,TRBJ2-1,CASSLKYNEQFF,TGTGCCAGCAGCTTAAAGTACAATGAGCAGTTCTTC
NA,NA,TRBV15,TRBJ2-3,CATSSHYPGTASTDTQYF,TGTGCCACCAGCAGCCACTACCCAGGGACGGCTAGCACAGATACGCAGTATTTT
few,NA,TRBV7-9,TRBJ2-5,CASSSPGHGRETQYF,TGTGCCAGCAGCTCACCGGGACATGGAAGGGAGACCCAGTACTTC
few,TRBD1,TRBV12-3/TRBV12-4,TRBJ2-1,CASSPPGGFYNEQFF,TGTGCCAGCAGTCCACCAGGGGGTTTCTACAATGAGCAGTTCTTC
NA,NA,TRBV24-1,TRBJ2-1,CATSDSLTPYNEQFF,TGTGCCACCAGTGATTCACTGACCCCCTACAATGAGCAGTTCTTC
few,TRBD2,TRBV27,TRBJ2-2,CASSISGGLNTGELFF,TGTGCCAGCAGTATTAGCGGGGGTCTCAACACCGGGGAGCTGTTTTTT
few,NA,TRBV10-1,TRBJ1-1,CASSELTGLVNTEAFF,TGCGCCAGCAGTGAGCTTACAGGTTTGGTGAACACTGAAGCTTTCTTT
NA,NA,TRBV7-8,TRBJ1-6,CASSLRVLSSYNSPLHF,TGTGCCAGCAGCCTGCGGGTCCTTAGCTCCTATAATTCACCCCTCCACTTT
NA,TRBD1,TRBV10-3,TRBJ1-1,CAVSGGGRGLEAFF,TGTGCCGTCAGTGGAGGGGGTAGGGGGCTTGAAGCTTTCTTT
few,NA,TRBV19,TRBJ2-5,CASSIFGSETQYF,TGTGCCAGTAGTATCTTTGGATCCGAGACCCAGTACTTC
NA,NA,TRBV7-6,TRBJ1-3,CASRPSPDSGNTIYF,TGTGCCAGCAGGCCAAGCCCGGACTCTGGAAACACCATATATTTT
NA,TRBD1,TRBV27,TRBJ1-5,CASSLSGQGMNNQPQHF,TGTGCCAGCAGTTTATCGGGACAGGGGATGAACAATCAGCCCCAGCATTTT
NA,NA,TRBV14,TRBJ2-1,CASSLTRRYNEQFF,TGTGCCAGCAGCCTCACGAGGCGATACAATGAGCAGTTCTTC